Below, 15 T cell receptor beta chains from the same sample are listed, as sequenced in a study of T cell changes during pregnancy in multiple sclerosis. Measured with immunoSEQ multiplex PCR; TCRdb has only the in-frame clones, and not every one. The table has about 77,000 clones, 85% to 95% seen once. The source was peripheral blood, collected after pregnancy. The receptors come from a female donor in good health, enrolled as a control in a pregnancy study.

Concerning this clone itself: One end of the junction varies from germline; a read error may be responsible. This chain links TRBV6-6 with TRBJ1-1; tentatively, D is TRBD1 (6 bases). Germline V CDR1 and CDR2: MNHNY, SVGAGI (reference sequence). CDR3 length: 12 amino acids. CDR3 nucleotide sequence: TGTGCCAGCAGTCCCCAGGGGTTGAAGGAGTTGTTT. As protein: CASSPQGLKELF.

V is TRBV7-3 and J is TRBJ2-3; 9 positions match TRBD2. From germline, CDR1 is SGHTA and CDR2 FQGTGA. The CDR3 is made up of 17 amino acids. V dropped 2 bases and J dropped 0; count of bases not matched to a gene: 6. In DNA form, the CDR3 reads TGTGCCAGCAGCTTAGGGGCCAGCGGGGGGAGCACAGATACGCAGTATTTT. Protein product: CASSLGASGGSTDTQYF.

This chain connects TRBV10-3 to TRBJ2-1; 10 nucleotides line up with TRBD2. CDR3 length equals 15 residues. Germline V lookup: CDR1 ENHRY, CDR2 SYGVKD. The V gene end was trimmed by 4 bases and the J gene end by 7 bases; junction bases not matched to a gene: 7. CDR3 nucleotide sequence: TGTGCCATCAGTGTTCTAAGCGGGAGGGAAAATGAGCAGTTCTTC. It codes for CAISVLSGRENEQFF.

This rearrangement joins TRBV4-1 to TRBJ1-2; 10 bases map to TRBD1. Germline V gives CDR1 MGHRA, CDR2 YSYEKL. V lost 4 bases, J lost 6 bases, and 2 bases stayed unmatched. This CDR3 region has 13 residues. CDR3 DNA: TGCGCCAGCAGCCTCGGACAGGGGGATGGCTACACCTTC. Translation: CASSLGQGDGYTF.

The V call is TRBV27, the J call TRBJ2-3; 11 bases fit TRBD2. From germline, CDR1 is MNHEY and CDR2 SMNVEV (reference sequence). V was clipped by 7 bases and J by 4 bases; unmatched bases: 13. This CDR3 comprises 17 residues. The CDR3 reads CASTRYSGRAGADTQYF. In nucleotides, the CDR3 is TGTGCCAGCACCCGGTATAGCGGGAGGGCAGGGGCAGATACGCAGTATTTT.

At least ten counts were recorded for this clone. The rearrangement links TRBV30 to TRBJ1-4, with D possibly TRBD1 on 6 matching bases. The ends were cut back, 1 base at V and 7 bases at J, with 10 bases in the middle. The CDR3 is 13 residues long. Germline V lookup: CDR1 GTSNPN, CDR2 SVGIG (reference sequence). The CDR3 DNA follows: TGTGCCTGGAGTGGGGGGCATGGTGAAAAACTGTTTTTT. Translation: CAWSGGHGEKLFF.

This chain connects TRBV5-1 to TRBJ2-5; D might be TRBD1 (6 bases). The CDR3 consists of 13 residues. CDR1 is SGHRS, CDR2 YFSETQ, per germline. V was pared by 1 base and J by 5 bases, with 9 bases between. This CDR3 is CASSLTGFETQYF. In DNA, the CDR3 is TGCGCCAGCAGCTTGACAGGGTTCGAGACCCAGTACTTC.

There are a few counts of this clone. The genes are TRBV18 and TRBJ1-5, with a tentative D call TRBD1 (5 bases). Germline CDR1 reads KGHSH; CDR2 reads LQKENI. The V and J ends lost 6 bases and 4 bases respectively, with 10 bases between them. The CDR3 sequence is 13 residues long. CDR3 DNA: TGTGCCAGCTCTCCGGGGGAAAATCAGCCCCAGCATTTT. This gives the protein CASSPGENQPQHF.

The V call is TRBV2, the J call TRBJ1-1; TRBD1 agrees at 12 bases. This CDR3 region has 19 residues. V gave up 7 bases and J gave up 0 bases; unmatched junction bases: 15. The germline V gene has CDR1 SNHLY and CDR2 FYNNEI. The CDR3 is CASIAGQGATGGMNTEAFF. The CDR3, as DNA: TGTGCCAGCATTGCGGGACAGGGGGCTACCGGGGGTATGAACACTGAAGCTTTCTTT. Full variable domain (outside the CDR3, taken from reference TRBV2 and TRBJ1-1): EPEVTQTPSHQVTQMGQEVILRCVPISNHLYFYWYRQILGQKVEFLVSFYNNEISEKSEIFDDQFSVERPDGSNFTLKIRSTKLEDSAMYFCASIAGQGATGGMNTEAFFGQGTRLTVV.

CDR3 sequence (DNA): TGTGCCAGCAGTTTATCCGGGTGGGACAGGCCTAATGAAAAACTGTTTTTT. Translating gives CASSLSGWDRPNEKLFF. This chain connects TRBV27 to TRBJ1-4; TRBD1 matches 8 bases. Germline V CDR1 and CDR2: MNHEY, SMNVEV (reference sequence). This CDR3 contains 17 residues. The V gene end was trimmed by 0 bases and the J gene end by 3 bases; junction bases not matched to a gene: 6.

V gene TRBV18 combines with J gene TRBJ1-6; TRBD1 is a possible D gene (6 bases). Between the trimmed V and J ends, which lost 3 bases and 10 bases, there was a span of 13 bases. This CDR3 comprises 14 residues. In germline, CDR1 is KGHSH, CDR2 LQKENI. CDR3 region: CASSPDRLPSPLHF. In DNA form, the CDR3 reads TGTGCCAGCTCACCCGACAGGTTACCGTCACCCCTCCACTTT.

The rearrangement joins TRBV6-5 to TRBJ2-1, with a weak D call TRBD2 (7 bases). Germline lookup yields CDR1 MNHEY and CDR2 SVGAGI. This CDR3 has 14 residues. The V end lost 8 bases, the J end lost 3 bases, and 14 bases lay between the germline ends. The CDR3 DNA sequence: TGTGCCAGCGGATCGGGGGGCCACTACAATGAGCAGTTCTTC. Its protein product is CASGSGGHYNEQFF.

This clone was observed once. The chain links TRBV6-5 to TRBJ2-1; D possibly corresponds to TRBD1 (6 bases). Germline V gene data show CDR1 as MNHEY and CDR2 as SVGAGI. This CDR3 comprises 13 residues. Trimming pared 5 bases from V and 7 bases from J, leaving 12 bases between. CDR3 coding DNA: TGTGCCAGCAGTCAGGGGCTAGGAAATGAGCAGTTCTTC. It translates to CASSQGLGNEQFF.

The J gene is TRBJ2-1, the V gene TRBV5-1; 7 positions match TRBD1. Unmatched junction bases numbered 3, after V lost 0 bases and J lost 6 bases. CDR3 size: 14 residues. In germline, CDR1 is SGHRS, CDR2 YFSETQ. DNA of the CDR3: TGCGCCAGCAGCTTGGAGGGACAGTCCAATGAGCAGTTCTTC. Protein product: CASSLEGQSNEQFF.

This chain joins TRBV4-2 and TRBJ2-1; 11 bases line up with TRBD2. After removal of 2 bases from V and 0 bases from J, the junction contained 9 bases not matched to a gene. The germline V gene encodes CDR1 LGHNA and CDR2 YNFKEQ. There are 19 residues in the CDR3. CDR3 sequence (DNA): TGTGCCAGCAGCCAAACCGGTCTAGCGGGGGGAAGCTCCTACAATGAGCAGTTCTTC. Residues: CASSQTGLAGGSSYNEQFF.